The clone carrying this TCR beta chain was counted at least ten times. Its specificity is not known. The data are from a study of Graves' ophthalmopathy and Graves' hyperthyroidism. Study outcomes and limitations: The model predicted progression of ophthalmopathy with a sensitivity of 70% to 71%, and its specificity was approximately 77%.

The authors used Ficoll-Paque density gradient centrifugation to separate PBMCs. The input was around 10 ml of fresh peripheral blood. The germline V gene has CDR1 SGHVS and CDR2 FNYEAQ. The CDR3 has 15 amino acids. With 3 bases removed from V and 4 bases from J, the gap between germline ends came to 15 bases. Amplification from RNA transcripts yielded the TCR beta CDR3 regions. An initial RT-PCR round employing HTBI primers preceded a second-round multiplex PCR. In TCRdb, the multiplex PCR reads were re-called with MiXCR into one record per CDR3 protein. The table lists 200,000 to 300,000 distinct CDR3 sequences, around 45% of them singletons.

Sample: peripheral blood. V is TRBV7-6 and J is TRBJ1-1; D perhaps matches TRBD1 (5 bases). The receptor comes from an adult man with Graves' ophthalmopathy. The CDR3 nucleotides are TGTGCCAGCAGCTTGGGACCTCAGAAGGGCACTGAAGCTTTCTTT. Translated, it gives CASSLGPQKGTEAFF.